The 14 T cell receptor beta chains below were found in one sample sequenced in a study of blood T cell repertoires in COVID-19. Data came from immunoSEQ multiplex PCR; TCRdb stores just in-frame clones and leaves some out. The data hold some 120,000 clones, with 65% to 90% observed a single time. The sequenced sample was peripheral blood. These receptors came from an elderly man with active or convalescent COVID-19.

The V call is TRBV25-1, the J call TRBJ2-5; TRBD2 matches 7 bases. The CDR3 covers 14 residues. J gave up 3 bases and V 1 base, and 2 bases lay outside the gene matches. From germline, CDR1 is MGHDK and CDR2 SYGVNS. CDR3 region: CASSEFGGKETQYF. The CDR3, as DNA: TGTGCCAGCAGTGAATTCGGGGGGAAAGAGACCCAGTACTTC.

The rearrangement uses TRBV4-1 and TRBJ2-7; TRBD2 agrees at 9 bases. The CDR3 is made up of 18 amino acids. With V trimmed by 2 bases and J by 2 bases, 13 bases remained unmatched. Per the germline V gene, CDR1 is MGHRA and CDR2 is YSYEKL. DNA of the CDR3: TGCGCCAGCAGCCAATCCGCTCAATCCGGCGGGAGGGCCTACGAGCAGTACTTC. This sequence encodes CASSQSAQSGGRAYEQYF.

The V and J genes are TRBV4-2 and TRBJ2-7; 13 bases are shared with TRBD2. Per germline, CDR1 LGHNA and CDR2 YNFKEQ. CDR3 length equals 16 residues. Trimming removed 1 base from V and 7 bases from J; junction bases left unmatched: 7. CDR3 sequence: CASSQVGTSGMGEQYF. CDR3 nucleotide sequence: TGTGCCAGCAGCCAAGTGGGGACTAGCGGGATGGGGGAGCAGTACTTC.

This clone occurred once. The chain carries TRBV18 and TRBJ2-7; the match to TRBD1 covers 11 bases. J lost 6 bases, V lost 2 bases, and 3 bases had no gene match. Germline CDR1 is KGHSH and CDR2 is LQKENI. The CDR3 sequence is 14 residues long. In DNA form, the CDR3 reads TGTGCCAGCTCACCAGGACAGGGGGCTGGCGAGCAGTACTTC. Translation gives CASSPGQGAGEQYF.

This chain links TRBV29-1 with TRBJ1-2; 7 bases are a match to TRBD1. The CDR3 is 13 residues long. V gave up 3 bases and J gave up 3 bases; unmatched junction bases: 4. Germline V CDR1 and CDR2: SQVTM, ANQGSEA. CDR3 region: CSVEPRGDYGYTF. CDR3 nucleotide sequence: TGCAGCGTTGAGCCCAGGGGGGACTATGGCTACACCTTC.

Only a few counts were recorded for this clone. The J gene is TRBJ1-3, the V gene TRBV7-2, with 7 bases matching TRBD1. Germline assignment: CDR1 SGHTA and CDR2 FQGNSA. The V gene end was trimmed by 2 bases and the J gene end by 5 bases; junction bases not matched to a gene: 9. The CDR3 extends over 16 amino acids. CDR3 amino acids: CASSLSAGGMRNTIYF. The CDR3 nucleotides read TGTGCCAGCAGCTTATCGGCAGGGGGAATGAGAAACACCATATATTTT.

CDR3 DNA sequence: TGTGCCGGGTCGGCGGGGCCCCCCCCAACGGATACGCAGTATTTT. The encoded protein is CAGSAGPPPTDTQYF. V usage is TRBV2 and J usage is TRBJ2-3; D is possibly TRBD2 (6 bases). This CDR3 spans 15 amino acids. Trimming cost V 11 bases and J 6 bases, with 24 bases left between them. Germline lookup yields CDR1 SNHLY and CDR2 FYNNEI.

J is TRBJ1-1 and V is TRBV30; D is uncertain. Trimming stripped 8 bases from V and 2 bases from J, with 18 bases between. This CDR3 has 14 amino acids. Germline CDR1 reads GTSNPN; CDR2 reads SVGIG (reference sequence). Here the CDR3 reads CAGIRLSRNTEAFF. The CDR3 DNA sequence: TGTGCCGGGATCCGACTCTCTCGCAACACTGAAGCTTTCTTT.

The chain uses TRBV13 and TRBJ2-6; possibly TRBD1 for D (6 bases). Germline V gives CDR1 PRHDT, CDR2 FYEKMQ (reference sequence). The V end lost 2 bases, the J end lost 4 bases, and 9 bases lay between the germline ends. The CDR3 covers 15 residues. DNA for the CDR3: TGTGCCAGCAGCTTACAGGGGTCCGGGGCCAACGTCCTGACTTTC. Its translation is CASSLQGSGANVLTF.

V gene TRBV28 combines with J gene TRBJ1-2; D may be TRBD1 (6 bases). CDR1 is MDHEN and CDR2 is SYDVKM in the germline V gene. The V gene lost 1 base and the J gene lost 5 bases, with 14 bases spanning the gap. The CDR3 is made up of 15 amino acids. DNA of the CDR3: TGTGCCAGCAGTTTATCCTCACCTACAGGGTATGGCTACACCTTC. It translates to CASSLSSPTGYGYTF.

The chain is built from TRBV5-3 and TRBJ2-7; 12 nucleotides align to TRBD1. TRBV5-3 is an ORF, with its function uncertain. This CDR3 contains 18 residues. J lost 7 bases, V lost 4 bases, and 18 bases had no gene match. CDR3 DNA sequence: TGTGCCAGAAGCGTGCAGTTAATACCGGGACAGGGGGCGGGGGAGCAGTACTTC. Its translation: CARSVQLIPGQGAGEQYF.

This clone was counted once. The chain joins TRBV9 to TRBJ1-1; no reliable D call. Germline lookup yields CDR1 SGDLS and CDR2 YYNGEE. This CDR3 has 15 amino acids. The ends were cut back, 0 bases at V and 0 bases at J, with 9 bases in the middle. CDR3 coding DNA: TGTGCCAGCAGCGTAGGTCCGGGGATGAACACTGAAGCTTTCTTT. Encoded protein: CASSVGPGMNTEAFF.

The rearrangement links TRBV5-4 to TRBJ2-3; 9 nucleotides line up with TRBD1. CDR3 size: 13 residues. The J segment lost 3 bases and the V segment lost 10 bases, leaving 6 bases of the junction unmatched. From germline, CDR1 is SGHNT and CDR2 YYREEE (reference sequence). The CDR3 is CAFGTGLTDTQYF. The CDR3 region has the DNA TGTGCCTTCGGGACAGGGCTGACAGATACGCAGTATTTT. Supplemented by reference TRBV5-4 and TRBJ2-3, the full variable domain reads ETGVTQSPTHLIKTRGQQVTLRCSSQSGHNTVSWYQQALGQGPQFIFQYYREEENGRGNFPPRFSGLQFPNYSSELNVNALELDDSALYLCAFGTGLTDTQYFGPGTRLTVL.

This clone occurred a few times. The chain employs TRBV10-3 and TRBJ1-1; 7 nucleotides agree with TRBD1. This CDR3 comprises 11 residues. Germline V CDR1 and CDR2: ENHRY, SYGVKD. The V segment lost 2 bases and the J segment 10 bases; nucleotides outside the gene matches: 1. The CDR3 DNA sequence: TGTGCCATCAGTGAGCAGGGGGTAGCTTTCTTT. It yields the protein CAISEQGVAFF.